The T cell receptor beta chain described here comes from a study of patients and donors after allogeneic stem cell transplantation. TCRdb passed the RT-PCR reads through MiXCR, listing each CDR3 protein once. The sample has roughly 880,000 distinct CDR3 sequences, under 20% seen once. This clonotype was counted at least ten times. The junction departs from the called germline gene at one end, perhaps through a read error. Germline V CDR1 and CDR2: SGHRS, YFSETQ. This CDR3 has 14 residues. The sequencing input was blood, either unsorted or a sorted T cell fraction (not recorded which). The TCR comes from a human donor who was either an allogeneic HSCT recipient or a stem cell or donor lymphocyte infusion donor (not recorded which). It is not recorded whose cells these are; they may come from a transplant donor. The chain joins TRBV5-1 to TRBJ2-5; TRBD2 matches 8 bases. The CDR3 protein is CASSLGLVQETQYF. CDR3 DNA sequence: TGTGCCAGCAGTTTGGGACTAGTTCAAGAGACCCAGTACTTC. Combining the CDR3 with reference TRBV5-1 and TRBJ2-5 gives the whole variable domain KAGVTQTPRYLIKTRGQQVTLSCSPISGHRSVSWYQQTPGQGLQFLFEYFSETQRNKGNFPGRFSGRQFSNSRSEMNVSTLELGDSALYLCASSLGLVQETQYFGPGTRLLVL.